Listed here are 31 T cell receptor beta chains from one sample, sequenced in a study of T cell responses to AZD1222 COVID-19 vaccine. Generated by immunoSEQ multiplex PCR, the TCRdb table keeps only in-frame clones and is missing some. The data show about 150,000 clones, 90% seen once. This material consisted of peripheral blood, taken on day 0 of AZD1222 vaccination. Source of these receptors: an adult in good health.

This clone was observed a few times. CDR3 in amino acids: CASSPTLAKNIQYF. In DNA, the CDR3 is TGCGCCAGCAGCCCCACTCTAGCCAAAAACATTCAGTACTTC. The rearrangement links TRBV5-1 to TRBJ2-4; no firm D call. The V end lost 4 bases, the J end lost 0 bases, and 8 bases lay between the germline ends. The CDR3 spans 14 residues. Per the germline V gene, CDR1 is SGHRS and CDR2 is YFSETQ.

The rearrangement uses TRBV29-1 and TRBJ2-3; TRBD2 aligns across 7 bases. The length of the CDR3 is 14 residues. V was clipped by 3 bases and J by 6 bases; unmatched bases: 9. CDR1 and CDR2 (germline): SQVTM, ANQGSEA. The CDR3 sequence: CSVEGGSRDDTQYF. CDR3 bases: TGCAGCGTTGAGGGCGGGAGCCGGGATGATACGCAGTATTTT.

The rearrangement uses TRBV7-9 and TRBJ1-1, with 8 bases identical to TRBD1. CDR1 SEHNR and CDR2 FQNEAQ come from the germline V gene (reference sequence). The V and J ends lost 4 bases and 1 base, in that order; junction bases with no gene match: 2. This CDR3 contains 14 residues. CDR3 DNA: TGTGCCAGCAGCTCAGGACAGGGGAACACTGAAGCTTTCTTT. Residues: CASSSGQGNTEAFF.

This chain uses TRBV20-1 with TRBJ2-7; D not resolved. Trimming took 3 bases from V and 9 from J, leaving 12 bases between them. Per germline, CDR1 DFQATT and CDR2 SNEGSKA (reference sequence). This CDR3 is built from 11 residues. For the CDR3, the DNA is TGCAGTGCTAGGGCAGGCCTGGGGCAGTACTTC. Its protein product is CSARAGLGQYF.

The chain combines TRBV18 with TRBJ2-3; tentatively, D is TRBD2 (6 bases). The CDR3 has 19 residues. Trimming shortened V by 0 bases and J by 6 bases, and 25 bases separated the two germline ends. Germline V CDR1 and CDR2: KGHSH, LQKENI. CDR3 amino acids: CASSPPSLAQTGELDTQYF. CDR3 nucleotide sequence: TGTGCCAGCTCACCACCTTCACTCGCGCAGACGGGAGAACTGGATACGCAGTATTTT.

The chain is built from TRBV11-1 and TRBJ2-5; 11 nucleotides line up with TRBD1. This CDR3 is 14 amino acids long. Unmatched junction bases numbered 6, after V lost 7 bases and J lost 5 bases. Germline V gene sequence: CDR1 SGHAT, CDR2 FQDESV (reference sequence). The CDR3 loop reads CASKPGTGGETQYF. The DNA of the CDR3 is TGTGCCAGCAAACCCGGGACAGGGGGTGAGACCCAGTACTTC.

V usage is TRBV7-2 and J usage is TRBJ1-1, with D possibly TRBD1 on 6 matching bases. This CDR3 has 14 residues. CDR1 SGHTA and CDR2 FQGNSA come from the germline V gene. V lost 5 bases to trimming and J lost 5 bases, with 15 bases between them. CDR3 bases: TGTGCCAGCAGCATGGGGGGGGCGAATACTGAAGCTTTCTTT. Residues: CASSMGGANTEAFF.

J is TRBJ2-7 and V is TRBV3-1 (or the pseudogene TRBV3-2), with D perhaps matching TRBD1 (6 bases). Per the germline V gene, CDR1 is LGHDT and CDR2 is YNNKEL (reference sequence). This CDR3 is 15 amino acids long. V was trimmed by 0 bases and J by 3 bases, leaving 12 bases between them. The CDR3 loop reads CASSQEGAGVYEQYF. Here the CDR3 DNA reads TGTGCCAGCAGCCAAGAGGGGGCTGGAGTCTACGAGCAGTACTTC.

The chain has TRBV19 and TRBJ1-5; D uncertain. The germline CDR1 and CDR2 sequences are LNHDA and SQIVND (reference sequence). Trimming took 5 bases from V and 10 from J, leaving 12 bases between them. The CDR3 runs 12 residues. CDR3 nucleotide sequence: TGTGCCAGTAGTCCGACACCTACTCCCCAGCATTTT. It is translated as CASSPTPTPQHF.

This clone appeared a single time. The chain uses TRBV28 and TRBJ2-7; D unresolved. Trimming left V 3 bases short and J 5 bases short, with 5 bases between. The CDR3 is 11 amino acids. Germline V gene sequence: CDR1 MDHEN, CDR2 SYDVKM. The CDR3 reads CASSFGDEQYF. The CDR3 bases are TGTGCCAGCAGTTTTGGCGACGAGCAGTACTTC.

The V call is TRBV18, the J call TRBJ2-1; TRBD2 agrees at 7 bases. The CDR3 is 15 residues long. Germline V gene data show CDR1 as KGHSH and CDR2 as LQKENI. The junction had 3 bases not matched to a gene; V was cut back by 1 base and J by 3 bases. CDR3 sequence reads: CASSPLLADYNEQFF. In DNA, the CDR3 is TGTGCCAGCTCACCACTGCTAGCGGACTACAATGAGCAGTTCTTC. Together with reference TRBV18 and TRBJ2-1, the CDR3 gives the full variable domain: NAGVMQNPRHLVRRRGQEARLRCSPMKGHSHVYWYRQLPEEGLKFMVYLQKENIIDESGMPKERFSAEFPKEGPSILRIQQVVRGDSAAYFCASSPLLADYNEQFFGPGTRLTVL.

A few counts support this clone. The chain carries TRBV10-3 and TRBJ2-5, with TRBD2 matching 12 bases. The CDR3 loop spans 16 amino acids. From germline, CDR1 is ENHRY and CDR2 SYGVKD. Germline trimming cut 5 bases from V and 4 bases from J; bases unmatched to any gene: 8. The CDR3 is CAISPGLAGGPETQYF. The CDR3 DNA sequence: TGTGCCATCAGTCCGGGGCTAGCGGGAGGGCCAGAGACCCAGTACTTC.

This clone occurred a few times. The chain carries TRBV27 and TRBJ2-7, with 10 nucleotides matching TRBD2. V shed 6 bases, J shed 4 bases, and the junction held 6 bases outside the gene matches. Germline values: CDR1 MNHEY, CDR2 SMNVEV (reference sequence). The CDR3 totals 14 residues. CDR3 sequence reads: CASRPAGGPYEQYF. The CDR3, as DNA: TGTGCCAGCAGACCAGCGGGAGGGCCTTACGAGCAGTACTTC.

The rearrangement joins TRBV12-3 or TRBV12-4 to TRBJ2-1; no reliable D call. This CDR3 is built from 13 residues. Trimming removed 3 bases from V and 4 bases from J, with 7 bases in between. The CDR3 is CASSFSRYNEQFF. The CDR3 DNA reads TGTGCCAGCAGTTTCTCAAGATACAATGAGCAGTTCTTC.

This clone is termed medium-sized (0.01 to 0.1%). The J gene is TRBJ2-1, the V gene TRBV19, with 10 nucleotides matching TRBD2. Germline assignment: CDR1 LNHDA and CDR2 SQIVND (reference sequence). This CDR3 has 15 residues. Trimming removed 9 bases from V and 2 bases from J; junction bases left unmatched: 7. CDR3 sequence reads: CASQDSGRPYNEQFF. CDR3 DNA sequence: TGTGCCAGCCAAGATAGCGGGAGGCCCTACAATGAGCAGTTCTTC.

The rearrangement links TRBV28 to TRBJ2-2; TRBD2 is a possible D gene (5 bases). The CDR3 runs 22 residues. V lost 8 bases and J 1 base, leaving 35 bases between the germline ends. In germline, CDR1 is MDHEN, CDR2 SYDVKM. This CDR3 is CASRSLRRQFTLALGNTGELFF. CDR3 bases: TGTGCCAGCCGTTCTTTACGTCGTCAATTTACCCTAGCACTGGGGAACACCGGGGAGCTGTTTTTT.

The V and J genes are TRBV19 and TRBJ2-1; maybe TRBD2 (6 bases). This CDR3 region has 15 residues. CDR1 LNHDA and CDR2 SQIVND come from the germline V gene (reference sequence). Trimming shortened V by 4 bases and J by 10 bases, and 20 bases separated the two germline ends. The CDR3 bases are TGTGCCAGTAGTAATGGTCTTTTGGGAGGCCGGGAGCAGTTCTTC. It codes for CASSNGLLGGREQFF.

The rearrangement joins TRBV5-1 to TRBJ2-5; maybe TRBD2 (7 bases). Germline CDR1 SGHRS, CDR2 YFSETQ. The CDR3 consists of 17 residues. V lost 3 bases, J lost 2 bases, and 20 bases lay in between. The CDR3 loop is CASSSQGGGGWQETQYF. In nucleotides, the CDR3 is TGCGCCAGCAGCTCCCAGGGAGGGGGAGGTTGGCAAGAGACCCAGTACTTC.

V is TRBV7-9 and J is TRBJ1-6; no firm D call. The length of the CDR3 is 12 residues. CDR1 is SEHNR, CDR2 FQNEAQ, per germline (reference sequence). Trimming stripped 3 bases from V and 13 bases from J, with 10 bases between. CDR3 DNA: TGTGCCAGCAGCTTCAAGCATATCCCCCTCCACTTT. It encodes CASSFKHIPLHF.

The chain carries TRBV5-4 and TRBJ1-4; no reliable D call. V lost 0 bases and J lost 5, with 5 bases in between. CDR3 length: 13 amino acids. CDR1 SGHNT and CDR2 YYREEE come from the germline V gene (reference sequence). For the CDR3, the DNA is TGTGCCAGCAGCTTGGCCGGGAATGAAAAACTGTTTTTT. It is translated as CASSLAGNEKLFF. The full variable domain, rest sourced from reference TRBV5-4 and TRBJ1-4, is ETGVTQSPTHLIKTRGQQVTLRCSSQSGHNTVSWYQQALGQGPQFIFQYYREEENGRGNFPPRFSGLQFPNYSSELNVNALELDDSALYLCASSLAGNEKLFFGSGTQLSVL.

This CDR3 reads CASSLVGQGDYGYTF. Here the CDR3 DNA reads TGCGCCAGCAGCTTGGTGGGACAGGGGGACTATGGCTACACCTTC. V gene TRBV5-1 combines with J gene TRBJ1-2; 11 bases align to TRBD1. With 0 bases clipped from V and 3 bases from J, the junction kept 1 base outside the gene matches. The V gene's germline CDR1 is SGHRS and CDR2 YFSETQ. There are 15 residues in the CDR3.

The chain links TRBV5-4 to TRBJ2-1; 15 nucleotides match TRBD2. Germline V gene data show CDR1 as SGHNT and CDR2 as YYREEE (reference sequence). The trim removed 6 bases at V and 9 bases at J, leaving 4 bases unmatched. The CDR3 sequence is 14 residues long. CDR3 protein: CASTGTSGRREQFF. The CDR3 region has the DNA TGTGCCAGCACGGGGACTAGCGGGAGGCGTGAGCAGTTCTTC.

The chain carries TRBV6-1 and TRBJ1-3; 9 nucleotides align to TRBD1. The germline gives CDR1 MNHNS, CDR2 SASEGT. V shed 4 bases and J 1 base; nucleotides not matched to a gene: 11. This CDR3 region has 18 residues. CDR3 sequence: CASSGGTGRIKSGNTIYF. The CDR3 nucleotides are TGTGCCAGCAGTGGTGGGACAGGGAGAATAAAGTCTGGAAACACCATATATTTT.

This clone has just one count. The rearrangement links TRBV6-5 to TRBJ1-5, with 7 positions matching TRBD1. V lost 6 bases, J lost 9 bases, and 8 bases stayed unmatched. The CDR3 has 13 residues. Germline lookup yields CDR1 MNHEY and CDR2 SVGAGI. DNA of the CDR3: TGTGCCAGCAGAGGGACAGTTGTTCGGCCCCAGCATTTT. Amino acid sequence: CASRGTVVRPQHF.

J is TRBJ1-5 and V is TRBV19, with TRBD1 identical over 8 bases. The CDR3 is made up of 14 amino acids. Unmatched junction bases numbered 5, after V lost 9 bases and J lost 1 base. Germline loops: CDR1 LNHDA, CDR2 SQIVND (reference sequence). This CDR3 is CASSTGVSNQPQHF. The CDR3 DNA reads TGTGCCAGCTCGACAGGGGTGAGCAATCAGCCCCAGCATTTT.

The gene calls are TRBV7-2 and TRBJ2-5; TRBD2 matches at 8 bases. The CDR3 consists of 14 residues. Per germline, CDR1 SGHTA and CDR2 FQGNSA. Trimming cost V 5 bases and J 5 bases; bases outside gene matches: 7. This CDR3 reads CASSPWGLVETQYF. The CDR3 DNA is TGTGCCAGCAGCCCATGGGGACTAGTTGAGACCCAGTACTTC.

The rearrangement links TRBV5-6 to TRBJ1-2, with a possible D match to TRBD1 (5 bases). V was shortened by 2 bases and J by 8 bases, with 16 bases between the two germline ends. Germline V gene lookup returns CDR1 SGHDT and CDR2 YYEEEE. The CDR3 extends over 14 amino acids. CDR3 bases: TGTGCCAGCAGCTTCAGGGTCCGGCAATCGGGCTACACCTTC. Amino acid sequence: CASSFRVRQSGYTF.

DNA for the CDR3: TGTGCCAGTAGTATCGAGGGGGTTGCAGCTAATGAAAAACTGTTTTTT. Translated: CASSIEGVAANEKLFF. The V and J genes are TRBV19 and TRBJ1-4; TRBD1 might be the D (6 bases). The CDR3 is 16 amino acids. Germline V CDR1 and CDR2: LNHDA, SQIVND (reference sequence). The ends were cut back, 3 bases at V and 3 bases at J, with 14 bases in the middle.

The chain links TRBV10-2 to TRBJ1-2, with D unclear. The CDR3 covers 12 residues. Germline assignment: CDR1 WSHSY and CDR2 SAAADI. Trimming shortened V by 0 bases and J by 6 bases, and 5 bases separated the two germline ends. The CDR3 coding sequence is TGCGCCAGCAGTGAGTCCAGTAATGGCTACACCTTC. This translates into CASSESSNGYTF.

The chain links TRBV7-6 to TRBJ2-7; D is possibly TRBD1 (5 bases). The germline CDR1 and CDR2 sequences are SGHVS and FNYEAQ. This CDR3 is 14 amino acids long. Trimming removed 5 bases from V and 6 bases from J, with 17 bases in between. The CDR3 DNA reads TGTGCCAGCAGCCCAAGGGGTGCGGTGTTCGAGCAGTACTTC. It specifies CASSPRGAVFEQYF.

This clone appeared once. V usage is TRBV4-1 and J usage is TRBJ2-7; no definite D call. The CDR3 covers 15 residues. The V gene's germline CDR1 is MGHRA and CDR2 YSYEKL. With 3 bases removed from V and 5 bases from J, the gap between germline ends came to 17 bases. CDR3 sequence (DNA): TGCGCCAGCAGCCACCCACCGGGTAGATCAAACGAGCAGTACTTC. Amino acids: CASSHPPGRSNEQYF.